This TCR beta chain originates from a study of blood T cells in healthy people across ages. Whole-study context: Template-switching capture recovered about one barcoded beta molecule per two T cells.

This clonotype appeared a few times. Its cognate antigen is unknown. The V and J ends lost 4 bases and 5 bases, in that order; junction bases with no gene match: 5. The CDR3 length is 14 residues. PCR was performed a second time for about 6 to 11 cycles using a sample-barcoded 5' primer and a J-beta primer mix. In TCRdb, the 5' RACE reads were re-called with MiXCR into one record per CDR3 protein. The repertoire holds 700,000 to 850,000 distinct CDR3 sequences, with less than 70% as singletons. Study-level findings and limits: More naive CD4+ cells and higher diversity marked long-lived donors relative to aged donors.

Material: blood. The chain links TRBV12-3 or TRBV12-4 to TRBJ2-5; TRBD1 agrees at 9 bases. The source of this sequence is a man older than 75 in good health. As DNA, the CDR3 is TGTGCCAGCAGTTCTACAGGGGGCTTGGAGACCCAGTACTTC. Protein: CASSSTGGLETQYF.